The present entry profiles one T cell receptor (beta chain) with its context. This specimen belongs to a study of blood T cell repertoires in COVID-19. Whole-study context: COVID-19 samples, acute and convalescent, were from the United States, Italy and Spain. The analysed material was cDNA or gDNA that came from T cells, B-cell-depleted T cells, or PBMCs.

Trimming took 1 base from V and 4 from J; bases not matched to a gene: 6. This CDR3 has 16 amino acids. Germline V CDR1 and CDR2: LGHNT, FRNRAP. How the authors handled the data: From reference gene primer amplification, estimates of nucleated cell counts were derived. Libraries were prepared by immunoSEQ multiplex PCR; TCRdb keeps only in-frame clonotypes and omits some of them. The V and J calls and clone size come from that table; D and trimming were worked out from the DNA. The sample includes 200,000 to 300,000 clones, around 88% of them seen just once. The clonotype originates from a man aged 30 to 45 with active or convalescent COVID-19. The chain recombines TRBV12-5 with TRBJ2-2, with 7 bases matching TRBD1. The source material was peripheral blood. The CDR3 loop reads CASGLGDRVGTGELFF. The CDR3 DNA reads TGTGCTAGTGGTTTGGGAGACAGGGTGGGCACCGGGGAGCTGTTTTTT.